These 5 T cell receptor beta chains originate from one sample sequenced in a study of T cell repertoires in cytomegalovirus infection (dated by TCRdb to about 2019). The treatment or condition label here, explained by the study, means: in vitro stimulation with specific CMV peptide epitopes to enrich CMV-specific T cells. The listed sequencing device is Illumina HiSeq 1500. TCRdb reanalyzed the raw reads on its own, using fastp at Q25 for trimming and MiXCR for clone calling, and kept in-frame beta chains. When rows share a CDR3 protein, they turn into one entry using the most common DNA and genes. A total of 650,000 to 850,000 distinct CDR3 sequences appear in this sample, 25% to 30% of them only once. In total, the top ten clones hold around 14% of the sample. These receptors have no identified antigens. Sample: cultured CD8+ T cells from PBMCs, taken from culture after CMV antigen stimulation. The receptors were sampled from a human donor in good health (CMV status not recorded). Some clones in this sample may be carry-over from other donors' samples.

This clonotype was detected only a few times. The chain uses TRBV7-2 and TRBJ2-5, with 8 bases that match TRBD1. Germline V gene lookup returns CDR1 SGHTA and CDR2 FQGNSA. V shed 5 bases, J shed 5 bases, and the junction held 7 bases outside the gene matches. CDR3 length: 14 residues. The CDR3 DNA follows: TGTGCCAGCAGCATTGGACAGGGTCGGGAGACCCAGTACTTC. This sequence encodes CASSIGQGRETQYF.

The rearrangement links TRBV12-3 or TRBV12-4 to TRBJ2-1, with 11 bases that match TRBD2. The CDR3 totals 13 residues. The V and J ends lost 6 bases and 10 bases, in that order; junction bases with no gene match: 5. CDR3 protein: CASSTSGGEEQFF. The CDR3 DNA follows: TGTGCCAGCAGCACTAGCGGGGGTGAGGAGCAGTTCTTC.

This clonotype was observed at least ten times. CDR3 residues: CASSPRERNQPQHF. In DNA form, the CDR3 reads TGTGCCAGCAGCCCACGGGAGAGGAATCAGCCCCAGCATTTT. The chain recombines TRBV7-8 with TRBJ1-5; D is unresolved. Germline CDR1 is SGHVS and CDR2 is FQNEAQ. The CDR3 covers 14 residues. Trimming took off 5 bases at V and 4 bases at J, with 12 bases between the two ends.

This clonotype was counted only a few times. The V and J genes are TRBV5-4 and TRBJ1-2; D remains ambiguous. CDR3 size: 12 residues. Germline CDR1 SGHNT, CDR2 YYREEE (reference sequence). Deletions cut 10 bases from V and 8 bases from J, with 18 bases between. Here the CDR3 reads CACWEEKDGYTF. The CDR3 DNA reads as TGTGCCTGTTGGGAAGAAAAGGACGGCTACACCTTC.

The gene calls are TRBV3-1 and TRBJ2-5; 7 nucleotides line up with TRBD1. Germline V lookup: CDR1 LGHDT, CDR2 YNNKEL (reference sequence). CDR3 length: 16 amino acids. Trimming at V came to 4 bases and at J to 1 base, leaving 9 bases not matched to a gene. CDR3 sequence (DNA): TGTGCCAGCAGCCTCAACAGGGGTGGGCCCCAAGAGACCCAGTACTTC. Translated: CASSLNRGGPQETQYF.